The source of this T cell receptor (beta chain) is a study of blood T cell repertoires in COVID-19. The assay was immunoSEQ multiplex PCR, and TCRdb's table has in-frame clones only and misses some. The sample has around 81,000 clones, around four fifths seen once; the top ten hold around 3%. The CDR3 runs 16 residues. The V and J ends lost 5 bases and 7 bases respectively, with 21 bases between them. CDR1 and CDR2 (germline): SGHRS, YFSETQ. This TCR was sampled from a man aged 45-65 years with acute or convalescent COVID-19. V usage is TRBV5-1 and J usage is TRBJ2-2; D perhaps matches TRBD2 (5 bases). The sequencing input was peripheral blood. The CDR3 here is CASSGIGQVGDGELFF. In nucleotides, the CDR3 is TGCGCCAGCAGTGGCATTGGCCAGGTGGGAGACGGGGAGCTGTTTTTT.